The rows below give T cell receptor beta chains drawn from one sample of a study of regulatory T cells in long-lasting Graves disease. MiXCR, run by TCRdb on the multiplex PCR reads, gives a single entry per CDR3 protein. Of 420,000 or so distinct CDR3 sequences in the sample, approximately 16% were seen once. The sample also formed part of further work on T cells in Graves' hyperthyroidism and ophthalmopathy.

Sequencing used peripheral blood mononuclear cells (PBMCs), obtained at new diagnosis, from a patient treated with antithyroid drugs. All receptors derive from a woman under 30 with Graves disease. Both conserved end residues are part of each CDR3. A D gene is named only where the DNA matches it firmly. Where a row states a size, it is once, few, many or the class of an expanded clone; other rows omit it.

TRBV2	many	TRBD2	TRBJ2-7	TGTGCCACTGCCCGGGACTATACGAACTACGAGCAGTACTTC	CATARDYTNYEQYF
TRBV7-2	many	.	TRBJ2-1	TGTGCCAGCAGCTTAGCGAGTCGTAGCGCGGGCTACAATGAGCAGTTCTTC	CASSLASRSAGYNEQFF
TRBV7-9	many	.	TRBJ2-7	TGTGCCAGCAGCTCCACCAGTCACAAAGCCCCCTACGAGCAGTACTTC	CASSSTSHKAPYEQYF
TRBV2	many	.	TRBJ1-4	TGTGCCAGCAGAGGGTTTGATGAAAAACTGTTTTTT	CASRGFDEKLFF
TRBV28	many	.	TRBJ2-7	TGTGCCAGCAGTCTCTTTCGCCCCGAGCAGTACTTC	CASSLFRPEQYF
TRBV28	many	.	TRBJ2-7	TGTGCCAGCAGTTTCGACAGCATTGAAACCTACGAGCAGTACTTC	CASSFDSIETYEQYF
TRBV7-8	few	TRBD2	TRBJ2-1	TGTGCCAGCAGCACCCGACTAGCGGGCTTGGAGTACAATGAGCAGTTCTTC	CASSTRLAGLEYNEQFF
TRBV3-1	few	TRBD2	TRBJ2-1	TGTGCCAGCAGACCCTCGACTAGCGGAAGGAACAATGAGCAGTTCTTC	CASRPSTSGRNNEQFF
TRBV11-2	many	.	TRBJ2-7	TGTGCCAGCAGCTTCAGTGGTAGCGGCTCCTACGAGCAGTACTTC	CASSFSGSGSYEQYF
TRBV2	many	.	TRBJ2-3	TGTGCCAGCAGTGCGGGGGTCGAGGGGACGGAGGACCCCCCAGATACGCAGTATTTT	CASSAGVEGTEDPPDTQYF
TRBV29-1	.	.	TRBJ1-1	TGCAGCGCAGGGATTTCGGGGAACACTGAAGCTTTCTTT	CSAGISGNTEAFF
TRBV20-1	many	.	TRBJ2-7	TGCAGTGCTAGAGAAGGCCCGGGAGCCTACGAGCAGTACTTC	CSAREGPGAYEQYF
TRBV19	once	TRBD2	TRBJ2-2	TGTGCCAGTAGTGACACATGGACTAGCGGGAGAACCGGGGAGCTGTTTTTT	CASSDTWTSGRTGELFF
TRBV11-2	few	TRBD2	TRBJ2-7	TGTGCCAGCAGCGCCTTCGTAGCGGGAGCTTTAGAGCAGTACTTC	CASSAFVAGALEQYF
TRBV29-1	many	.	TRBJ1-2	TGCAGCGCAACGGCTAACTATGGCTACACCTTC	CSATANYGYTF
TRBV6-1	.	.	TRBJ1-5	TGTGCCAGCAGCTCCATAGGACAGTTTAATAGCAATCAGCCCCAGCATTTT	CASSSIGQFNSNQPQHF
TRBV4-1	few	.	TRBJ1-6	TGCGCCAGCAGCCAGATAAAGTCACCCCTCCACTTT	CASSQIKSPLHF
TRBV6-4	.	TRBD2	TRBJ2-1	TGTGCCAGCAGTACGGCTAGCGGAGGGGATGAGCAGTTCTTC	CASSTASGGDEQFF
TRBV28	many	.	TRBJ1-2	TGTGCCAGCAGTTCCAGGGAGTTCTATGGCTACACCTTC	CASSSREFYGYTF
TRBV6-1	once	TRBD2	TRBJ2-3	TGTGCCAGAAGGACTAGCACGGATACGCAGTATTTT	CARRTSTDTQYF
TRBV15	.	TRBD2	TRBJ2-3	TGTGCCACCAGCAGAGAATTAGCGGGAGGAATAGATACGCAGTATTTT	CATSRELAGGIDTQYF
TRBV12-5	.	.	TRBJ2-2	TGTGCTAGTGGTTTGAAAGGGCCCGGGGAGCTGTTTTTT	CASGLKGPGELFF
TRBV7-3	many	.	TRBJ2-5	TGTGCCAGCAGCCCAAACAATATGGAGACCCAGTACTTC	CASSPNNMETQYF
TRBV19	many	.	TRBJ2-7	TGTGCCAGTAGTATTGACACCGGATACGAGCAGTACTTC	CASSIDTGYEQYF
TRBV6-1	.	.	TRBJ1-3	TGTGCCAGCAGCCCGGTGGGTGAGCGGGACGCGGTCGGAAACACCATATATTTT	CASSPVGERDAVGNTIYF
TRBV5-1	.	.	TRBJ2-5	TGCGCCAGCAGTTCAGGATCTGGGAAAGAGACCCAGTACTTC	CASSSGSGKETQYF
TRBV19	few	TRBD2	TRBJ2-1	TGTGCCAGTAGTATGGTATCTAGCGGGAGGAACTATGAGCAGTTCTTC	CASSMVSSGRNYEQFF
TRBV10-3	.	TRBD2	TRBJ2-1	TGTGCCATCAATTCCCGACTAGCGGGAGACGCCAATGAGCAGTTCTTC	CAINSRLAGDANEQFF
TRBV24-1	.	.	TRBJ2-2	TGTGCCACCAGTGATTTGTTTGGGGGGGAGCTGTTTTTT	CATSDLFGGELFF
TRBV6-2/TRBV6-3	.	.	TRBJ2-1	TGTGCCAGCAGTTACTCGGGCGGGGTGGTTTTATTTGAGCAGTTCTTC	CASSYSGGVVLFEQFF
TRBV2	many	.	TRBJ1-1	TGTGCCAGCAGTCAGGACCCTGAAGCTTTCTTT	CASSQDPEAFF
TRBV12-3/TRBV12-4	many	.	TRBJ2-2	TGTGCCAGCAGTCCCCCATCATGGGGCACCGGGGAGCTGTTTTTT	CASSPPSWGTGELFF
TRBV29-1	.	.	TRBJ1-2	TGCAGCGTTGAAGATCCCCTGGGGGGAGATAACTATGGCTACACCTTC	CSVEDPLGGDNYGYTF
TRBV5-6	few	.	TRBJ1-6	TGTGCCAGCAGCTTGGTATCACAGGAGTGGTCACCCCTCCACTTT	CASSLVSQEWSPLHF
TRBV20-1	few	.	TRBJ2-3	TGCAGTGCCCTCCGGGACAGCACAGATACGCAGTATTTT	CSALRDSTDTQYF
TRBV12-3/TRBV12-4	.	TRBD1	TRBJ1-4	TGTGCCAGCAGTTTTCGGGACAGGGATGAAAAACTGTTTTTT	CASSFRDRDEKLFF
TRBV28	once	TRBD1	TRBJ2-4	TGTGCCAGCAGAAGACAGGGGGCTGGGAAAAACATTCAGTACTTC	CASRRQGAGKNIQYF
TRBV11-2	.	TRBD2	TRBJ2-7	TGTGCCAGCAGCTTTCAGGGGACTAGCTCCTACGAGCAGTACTTC	CASSFQGTSSYEQYF
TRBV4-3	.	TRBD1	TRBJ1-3	TGCGCCAGCAGCCCAGGGACAGGGAGTGGAAACACCATATATTTT	CASSPGTGSGNTIYF
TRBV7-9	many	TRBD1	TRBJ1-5	TGTGCCAGCAGCTTGACAGGGGCGAGCAATCAGCCCCAGCATTTT	CASSLTGASNQPQHF
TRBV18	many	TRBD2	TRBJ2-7	TGTGCCAGCTCACCATATGCGGGAGTGGGCTACGAGCAGTACTTC	CASSPYAGVGYEQYF
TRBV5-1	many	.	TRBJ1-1	TGCGCCAGCAGCTTGGACGGGGGGTACACTGAAGCTTTCTTT	CASSLDGGYTEAFF
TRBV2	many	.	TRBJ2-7	TGTGCCAGCAGTGATTTGGGTAACCCGGCCTACGAGCAGTACTTC	CASSDLGNPAYEQYF
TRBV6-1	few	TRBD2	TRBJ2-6	TGTGCCAGCACTAGGGGACTAGCGGGCCTCTCTGGGGCCAACGTCCTGACTTTC	CASTRGLAGLSGANVLTF
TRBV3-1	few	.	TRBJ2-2	TGTGCCAGCAGCCCACGGGGAGACACCGGGGAGCTGTTTTTT	CASSPRGDTGELFF
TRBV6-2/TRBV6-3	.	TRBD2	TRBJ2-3	TGTGCCAGCAGCCTCGGGACTAGCGGTTCTCTTAGCACAGATACGCAGTATTTT	CASSLGTSGSLSTDTQYF
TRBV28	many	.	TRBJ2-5	TGTGCCAGCAGTCACCCCAGGGGCGCGGAGACCCAGTACTTC	CASSHPRGAETQYF
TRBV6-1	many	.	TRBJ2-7	TGTGCCAGCAGTCCGGACGGCCCCTCCTACGAGCAGTACTTC	CASSPDGPSYEQYF
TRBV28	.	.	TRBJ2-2	TGTGCCAGCAGTTTAAAGGCCGACTCCACCGGGGAGCTGTTTTTT	CASSLKADSTGELFF
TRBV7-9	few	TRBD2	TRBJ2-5	TGTGCCAGCAGCTTATTAGGACTAGTCCTAGAGACCCAGTACTTC	CASSLLGLVLETQYF
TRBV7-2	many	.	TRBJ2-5	TGTGCCAGCAGCTTGCTGGGGGGTTACCAAGAGACCCAGTACTTC	CASSLLGGYQETQYF
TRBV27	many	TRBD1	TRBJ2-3	TGTGCCAGCAGTTCCATCCTAGGGGGACAGGCGGCAGATACGCAGTATTTT	CASSSILGGQAADTQYF
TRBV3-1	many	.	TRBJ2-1	TGTGCCAGCAGCCAAGGAGGACCTTACAATGAGCAGTTCTTC	CASSQGGPYNEQFF
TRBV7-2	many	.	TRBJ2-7	TGTGCCAGCAGCTTATTTGGCGGCACCTACGAGCAGTACTTC	CASSLFGGTYEQYF